This T cell receptor (beta chain) derives from a study of CD8 T cells in ankylosing spondylitis (TCRdb year 2017). About the full investigation: T cell receptor beta repertoires were profiled in healthy donors and ankylosing spondylitis patients so that disease-linked TCR variants could be found. In total, the full study cohort was made up of 95 to 110 healthy donors and approximately 27 ankylosing spondylitis patients. Peripheral blood samples were taken, and synovial fluid was additionally collected from ankylosing spondylitis patients.

Broader findings and caveats from the paper: Blood from ankylosing spondylitis patients appeared to be characterized by a TCR beta motif composed of about eight highly homologous amino acid variants. The disease-linked clones showed a CD8+ phenotype and occurred at relatively low frequencies in peripheral blood. Some TCR beta motif variants had previously been reported in synovial fluid and blood of reactive arthritis patients, which suggested common disease-initiation mechanisms. The disease-linked clones were reported to be significantly enriched in matched synovial fluid samples from ankylosing spondylitis patients.

A distance of 11 bases separates the germline ends of V and J, which lose 6 bases and 1 base respectively. As encoded in the germline V gene, CDR1 is LGHNA while CDR2 is YSLEER. The CDR3 runs 14 amino acids, cysteine and phenylalanine included. The CDR3 DNA has 42 bases and is translated from base 1. The instrument given in TCRdb is Illumina HiSeq 2500. Quantitative 5'-RACE with molecular barcodes was used to prepare TCR beta libraries. In the source study's methods: Disease-linked TCR variants were identified with a new computational method built on a probabilistic model of VDJ rearrangement. Clones were called with MiXCR by TCRdb after fastp trimmed the public reads at Q25, and only in-frame beta chains were retained. Merged by CDR3 protein, the rows form single entries marked with the most common genes and DNA. TCRdb assigned the V and J calls; the authors' analysis was not used. The sample table shows more than 650,000 distinct CDR3 sequences, and roughly 12% are seen once. The ten most abundant clones make up 0.45% to 0.6% of the sample.

Comments on this clonotype: Its antigen is unknown. Base quality data are lacking; no much larger clone is found one base away.

The clonotype was recovered from a male donor with ankylosing spondylitis. Recombination joined TRBV4-3 with TRBJ2-3; the D segment cannot be called with confidence. Material: blood, either unsorted or a sorted T cell fraction (not recorded which). The DNA reads as follows: TGCGCCAGCAGTTACAAAAGGGGCACAGATACGCAGTATTTT. Its translation reads: CASSYKRGTDTQYF.